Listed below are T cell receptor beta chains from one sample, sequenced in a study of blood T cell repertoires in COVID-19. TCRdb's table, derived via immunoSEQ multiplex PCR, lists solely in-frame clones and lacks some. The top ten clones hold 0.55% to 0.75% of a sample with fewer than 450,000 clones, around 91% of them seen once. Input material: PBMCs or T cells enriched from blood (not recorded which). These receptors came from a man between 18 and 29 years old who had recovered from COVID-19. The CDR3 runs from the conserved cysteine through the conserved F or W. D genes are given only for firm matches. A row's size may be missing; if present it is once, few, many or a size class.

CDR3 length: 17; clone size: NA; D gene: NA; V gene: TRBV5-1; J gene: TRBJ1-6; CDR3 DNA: TGCGCCAGCAGCTTGGCCTACGGAGAGGCCTATAATTCACCCCTCCACTTT; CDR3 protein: CASSLAYGEAYNSPLHF
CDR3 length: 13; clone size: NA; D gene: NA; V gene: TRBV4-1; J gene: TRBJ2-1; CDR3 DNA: TGCGCCAGCAGCCAAGCCCCAGACAATAGGCAGTTCTTC; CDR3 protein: CASSQAPDNRQFF
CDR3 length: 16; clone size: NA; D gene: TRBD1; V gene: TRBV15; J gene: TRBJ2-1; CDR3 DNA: TGTGCCACCAGCAGAGCTGGACAGGGGACGCACAATGAGCAGTTCTTC; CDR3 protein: CATSRAGQGTHNEQFF
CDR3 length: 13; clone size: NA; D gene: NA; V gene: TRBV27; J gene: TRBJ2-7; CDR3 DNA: TGTGCCAGCAGTGAGCGGTCGTCCTACGAGCAGTACTTC; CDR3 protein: CASSERSSYEQYF
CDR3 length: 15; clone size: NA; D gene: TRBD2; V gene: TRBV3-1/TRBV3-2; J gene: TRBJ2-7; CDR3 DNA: TGTGCCAGCAGCCTAGCGGGACTAGCGGCTTACGAGCAGTACTTC; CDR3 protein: CASSLAGLAAYEQYF
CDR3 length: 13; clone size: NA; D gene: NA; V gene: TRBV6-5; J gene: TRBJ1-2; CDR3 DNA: TGTGCCAGCCGCTACGGGGGGGCGAGCGGCTACACCTTC; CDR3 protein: CASRYGGASGYTF
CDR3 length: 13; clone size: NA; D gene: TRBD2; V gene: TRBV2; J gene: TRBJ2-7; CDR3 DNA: TGTGCCAGCAGTGAAGGCGGGAGGGGCGAGCAGTACTTC; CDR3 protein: CASSEGGRGEQYF
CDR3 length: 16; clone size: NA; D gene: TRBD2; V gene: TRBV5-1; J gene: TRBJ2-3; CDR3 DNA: TGCGCCAGCAGCTTGGGGCTAGCGGGAGGACGGGATACGCAGTATTTT; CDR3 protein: CASSLGLAGGRDTQYF
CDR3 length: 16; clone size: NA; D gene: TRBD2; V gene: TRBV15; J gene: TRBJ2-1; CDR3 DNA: TGTGCCACCAGCTTAATAGCGGGAGGGTCCTACAATGAGCAGTTCTTC; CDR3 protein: CATSLIAGGSYNEQFF
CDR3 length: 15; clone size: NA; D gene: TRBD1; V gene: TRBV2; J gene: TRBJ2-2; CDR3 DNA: TGTGCCAGCAGTGAGGAGACAGGGTCCACCGGGGAGCTGTTTTTT; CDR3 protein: CASSEETGSTGELFF
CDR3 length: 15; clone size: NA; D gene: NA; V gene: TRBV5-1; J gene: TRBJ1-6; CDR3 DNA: TGCGCCAGCAGCGAAACAGGGTTGAGGAATTCACCCCTCCACTTT; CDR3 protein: CASSETGLRNSPLHF
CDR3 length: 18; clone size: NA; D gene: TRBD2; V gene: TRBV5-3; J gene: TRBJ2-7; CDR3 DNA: TGTGCCAGACCACCTAAGCGGCTAGCGGGAGTGCAGAGCTACGAGCAGTACTTC; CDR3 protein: CARPPKRLAGVQSYEQYF
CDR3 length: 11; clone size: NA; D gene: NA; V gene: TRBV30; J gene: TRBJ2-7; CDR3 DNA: TGTGCCTGGAGTGCGGGCTACGAGCAGTACTTC; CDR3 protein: CAWSAGYEQYF
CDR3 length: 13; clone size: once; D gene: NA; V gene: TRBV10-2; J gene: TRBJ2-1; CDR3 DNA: TGCGCCAGCATGGCCGGCGGGAACAATGAGCAGTTCTTC; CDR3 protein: CASMAGGNNEQFF
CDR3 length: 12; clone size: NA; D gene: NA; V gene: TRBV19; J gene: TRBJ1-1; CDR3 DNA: TGTGCCACCTACCAGGGCTACACTGAAGCTTTCTTT; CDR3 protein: CATYQGYTEAFF
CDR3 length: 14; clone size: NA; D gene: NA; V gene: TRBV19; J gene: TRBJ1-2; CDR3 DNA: TGTGCCAGTAGTATAGTGCGGGGGAAGTCTGGCTACACCTTC; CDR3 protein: CASSIVRGKSGYTF
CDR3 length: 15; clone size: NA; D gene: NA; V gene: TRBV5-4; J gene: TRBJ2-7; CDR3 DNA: TGTGCCAGCAGCTTCGTGGGGGCGTCTTCCTACGAGCAGTACTTC; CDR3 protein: CASSFVGASSYEQYF
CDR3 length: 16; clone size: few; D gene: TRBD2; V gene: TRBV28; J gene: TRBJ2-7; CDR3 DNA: TGTGCCAGCAGTTGGGTCCGACTAGCGGGAGTTTACGAGCAGTACTTC; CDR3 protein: CASSWVRLAGVYEQYF
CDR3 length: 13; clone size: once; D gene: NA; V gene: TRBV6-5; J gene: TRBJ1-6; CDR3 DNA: TGTGCCAGCAGTTACGTCCGGGATTCACCCCTCCACTTT; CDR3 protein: CASSYVRDSPLHF
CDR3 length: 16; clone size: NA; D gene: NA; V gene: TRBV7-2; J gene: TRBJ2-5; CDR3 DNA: TGTGCCAGCAGCCATAGACTGGGGGGGGCCCAAGAGACCCAGTACTTC; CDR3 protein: CASSHRLGGAQETQYF
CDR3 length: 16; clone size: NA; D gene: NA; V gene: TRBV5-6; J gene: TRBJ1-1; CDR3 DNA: TGTGCCAGCAGCTTGGACAACAGGGACCGGGGCACTGAAGCTTTCTTT; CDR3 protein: CASSLDNRDRGTEAFF
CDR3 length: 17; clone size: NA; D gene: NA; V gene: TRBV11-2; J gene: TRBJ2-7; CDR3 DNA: TGTGCCAGCAGCTCAGCCTTCGGCCCAAGGAGCTCCTACGAGCAGTACTTC; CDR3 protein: CASSSAFGPRSSYEQYF
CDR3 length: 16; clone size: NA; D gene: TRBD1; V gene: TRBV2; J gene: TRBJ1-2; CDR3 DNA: TGTGCCAGCAGTGAAGTGGCGGCAGGGGGGTTTCATGGCTACACCTTC; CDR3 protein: CASSEVAAGGFHGYTF
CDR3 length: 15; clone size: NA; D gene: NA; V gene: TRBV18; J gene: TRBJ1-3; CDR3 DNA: TGTGCCAGCTCGCCGACAGTCCTCTCTGGAAACACCATATATTTT; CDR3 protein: CASSPTVLSGNTIYF
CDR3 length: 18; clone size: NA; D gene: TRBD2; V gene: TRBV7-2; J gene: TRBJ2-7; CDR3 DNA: TGTGCCAGCAGCTTAGGTCCTAGCGGGAGGGCCAAGTCCTACGAGCAGTACTTC; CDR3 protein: CASSLGPSGRAKSYEQYF
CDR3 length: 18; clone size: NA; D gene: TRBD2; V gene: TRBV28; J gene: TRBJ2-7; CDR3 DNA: TGTGCCAGCACCTCGGGAGCGGGAGGGCCAATCGCCTCCTACGAGCAGTACTTC; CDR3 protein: CASTSGAGGPIASYEQYF
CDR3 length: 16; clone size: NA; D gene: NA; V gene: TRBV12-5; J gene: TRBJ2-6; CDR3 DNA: TGTGCTAGTGGTTTGGTACGGGACTCTGGGGCCAACGTCCTGACTTTC; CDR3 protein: CASGLVRDSGANVLTF
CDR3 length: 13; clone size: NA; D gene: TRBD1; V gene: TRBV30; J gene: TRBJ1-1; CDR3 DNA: TGTGCCTGGGCACAGGGGATGAACACTGAAGCTTTCTTT; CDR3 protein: CAWAQGMNTEAFF
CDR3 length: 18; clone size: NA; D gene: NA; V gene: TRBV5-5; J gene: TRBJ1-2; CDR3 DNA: TGTGCCAGCAGCTTTTGGCAGGTGCCGCGTGATACTAACTATGGCTACACCTTC; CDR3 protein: CASSFWQVPRDTNYGYTF
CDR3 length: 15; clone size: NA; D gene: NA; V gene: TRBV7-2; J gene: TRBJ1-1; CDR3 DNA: TGTGCCAGCAGCTTAGCGGCGGGGTTGAGGACTGAAGCTTTCTTT; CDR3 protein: CASSLAAGLRTEAFF
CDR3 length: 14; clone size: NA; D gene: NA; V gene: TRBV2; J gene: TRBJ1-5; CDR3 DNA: TGTGCCAGCATCGGCCCTAAGGGGAATCAGCCCCAGCATTTT; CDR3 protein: CASIGPKGNQPQHF
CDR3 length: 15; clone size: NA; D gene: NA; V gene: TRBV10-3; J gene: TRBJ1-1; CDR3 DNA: TGTGCCATCACCACATCTGGCGGAGGGGACACTGAAGCTTTCTTT; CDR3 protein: CAITTSGGGDTEAFF
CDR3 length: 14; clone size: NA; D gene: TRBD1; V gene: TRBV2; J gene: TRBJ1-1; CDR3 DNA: TGTGCCAGCAGACGGGCAGGGGGCGGCACTGAAGCTTTCTTT; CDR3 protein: CASRRAGGGTEAFF
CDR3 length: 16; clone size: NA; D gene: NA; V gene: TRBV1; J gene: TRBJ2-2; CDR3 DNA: TGCACCAGCAGCAAAGAACAGGGGGCGAACACCGGGGAGCTGTTTTTT; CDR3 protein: CTSSKEQGANTGELFF
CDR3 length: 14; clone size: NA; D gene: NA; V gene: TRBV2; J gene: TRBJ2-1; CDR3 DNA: TGTGCCAGCCAAGCGGCTAAATCCTACAATGAGCAGTTCTTC; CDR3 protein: CASQAAKSYNEQFF
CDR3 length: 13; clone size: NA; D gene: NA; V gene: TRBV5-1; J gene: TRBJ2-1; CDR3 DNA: TGCGCCAGCAGCCTCGCTAGGGGCAATGAGCAGTTCTTC; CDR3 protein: CASSLARGNEQFF
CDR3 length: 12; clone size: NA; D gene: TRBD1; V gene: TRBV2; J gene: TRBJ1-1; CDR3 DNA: TGTGCCAGCAACTCAGGGGGCACTGAAGCTTTCTTT; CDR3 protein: CASNSGGTEAFF
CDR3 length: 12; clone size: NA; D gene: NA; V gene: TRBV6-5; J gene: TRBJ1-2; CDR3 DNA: TGTGCCACTTATGGGGGGAACTATGGCTACACCTTC; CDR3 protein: CATYGGNYGYTF
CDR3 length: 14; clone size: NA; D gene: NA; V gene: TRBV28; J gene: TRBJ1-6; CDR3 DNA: TGTGCCAGCACCTCCCGGGGAAGAAATTCACCCCTCCACTTT; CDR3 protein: CASTSRGRNSPLHF
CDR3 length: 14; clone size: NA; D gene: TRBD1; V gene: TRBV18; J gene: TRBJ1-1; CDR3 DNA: TGTGCCAGCTCGGGACAGGGGGGGGACACTGAAGCTTTCTTT; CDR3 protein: CASSGQGGDTEAFF
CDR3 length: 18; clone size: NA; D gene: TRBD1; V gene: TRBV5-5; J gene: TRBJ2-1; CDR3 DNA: TGTGCCAGCATTCAGGACAGGGGGCCGCTTTGGCCCGTCAATGAGCAGTTCTTC; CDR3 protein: CASIQDRGPLWPVNEQFF
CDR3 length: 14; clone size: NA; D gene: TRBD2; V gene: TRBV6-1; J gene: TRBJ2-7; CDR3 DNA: TGTGCCAGCAGTGAACAGCGGGGCCCCTACGAGCAGTACTTC; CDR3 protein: CASSEQRGPYEQYF
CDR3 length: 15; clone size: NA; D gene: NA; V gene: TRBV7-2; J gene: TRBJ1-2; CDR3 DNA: TGTGCCAGCAGCTTAGAGGGTACAGGGCAATATGGCTACACCTTC; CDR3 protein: CASSLEGTGQYGYTF
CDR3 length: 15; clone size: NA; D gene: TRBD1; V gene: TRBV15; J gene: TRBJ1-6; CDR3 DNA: TGTGCCACCAGCGGAGGGGGCGCCTCGTATTCACCCCTCCACTTT; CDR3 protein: CATSGGGASYSPLHF
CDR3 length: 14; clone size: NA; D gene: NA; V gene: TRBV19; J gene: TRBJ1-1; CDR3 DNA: TGTGCCAGTAGTCGAACAGGGCTGAACACTGAAGCTTTCTTT; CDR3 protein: CASSRTGLNTEAFF
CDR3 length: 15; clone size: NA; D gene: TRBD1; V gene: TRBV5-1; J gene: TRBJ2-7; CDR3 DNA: TGCGCCAGCAGCTTGCTTACAGGGGGATCCTACGAGCAGTACTTC; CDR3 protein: CASSLLTGGSYEQYF
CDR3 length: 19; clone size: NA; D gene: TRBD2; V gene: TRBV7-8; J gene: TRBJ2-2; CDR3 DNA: TGTGCCAGCAGCTATCTAGGTCCCAGCGGGGCATCGAACACCGGGGAGCTGTTTTTT; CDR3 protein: CASSYLGPSGASNTGELFF
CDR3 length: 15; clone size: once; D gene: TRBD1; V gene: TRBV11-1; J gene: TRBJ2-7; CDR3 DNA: TGTGCCAGCAGCTCGAGGGGGCCGGGGCCGGGCGAGCAGTACTTC; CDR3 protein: CASSSRGPGPGEQYF
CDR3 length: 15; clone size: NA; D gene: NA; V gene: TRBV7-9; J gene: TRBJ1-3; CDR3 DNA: TGTGCCAGCAGCTTAGATCTCAGCTCTGGAAACACCATATATTTT; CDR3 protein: CASSLDLSSGNTIYF
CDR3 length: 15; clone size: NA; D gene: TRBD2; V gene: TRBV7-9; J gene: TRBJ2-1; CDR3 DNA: TGTGCCAGCAGCCACACCCCGCAGCGGGGGAATGAGCAGTTCTTC; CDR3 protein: CASSHTPQRGNEQFF
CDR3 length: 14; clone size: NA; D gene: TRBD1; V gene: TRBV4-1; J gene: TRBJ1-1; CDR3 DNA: TGCGCCAGCAGCCGCCCCGGGACAGGGGGAACAGCTTTCTTT; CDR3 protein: CASSRPGTGGTAFF
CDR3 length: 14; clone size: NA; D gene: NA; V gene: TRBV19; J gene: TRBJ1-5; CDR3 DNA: TGTGCCAGTAGTATGGGGGGGCAGGGGCAGCCCCAGCATTTT; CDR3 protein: CASSMGGQGQPQHF
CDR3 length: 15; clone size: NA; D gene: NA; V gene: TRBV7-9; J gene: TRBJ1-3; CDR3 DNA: TGTGCCAGCAGCTCGGACAGACCGAACAGAAACACCATATATTTT; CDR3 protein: CASSSDRPNRNTIYF
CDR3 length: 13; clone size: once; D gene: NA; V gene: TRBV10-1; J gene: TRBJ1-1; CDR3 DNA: TGCGCCAGCAGTCAAGAGAGAACCACTGAAGCTTTCTTT; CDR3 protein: CASSQERTTEAFF
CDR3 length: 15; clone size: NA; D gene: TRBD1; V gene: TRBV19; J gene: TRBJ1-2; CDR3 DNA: TGTGCCAGTAACGGTGAGGACAGGGGCAACTATGGCTACACCTTC; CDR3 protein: CASNGEDRGNYGYTF
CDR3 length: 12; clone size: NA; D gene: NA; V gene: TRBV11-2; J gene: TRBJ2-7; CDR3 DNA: TGTGCCAGCAGCTTTGGACTGACAGAGCAGTACTTC; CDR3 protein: CASSFGLTEQYF